This T cell receptor (beta chain) is from a study of early T cells in non-severe SARS-CoV-2 infection. Study-wide context: The sequenced material was bulk RNA from unsorted whole blood, and its chains were unpaired.

Study findings and constraints: Matching results from VDJdb favored anti-spike CD8 responses, leaving private and CD4 specificities undetected.

Germline-derived CDR1 and CDR2 are SGHNT and YYREEE (reference sequence). This CDR3 is built from 16 residues. V was pared by 3 bases and J by 2 bases, with 17 bases between. A remark on this clonotype: Its target is unknown.

Molecules of cDNA were individually given unique molecular identifiers that were attached to them. TCRdb reprocessed the 5' RACE reads with MiXCR, giving one entry per CDR3 protein. Altogether roughly 92,000 distinct CDR3 sequences are present, approximately 12% being singletons, with the ten largest covering approximately 4%. The sample here was whole blood, taken at baseline. The V gene is TRBV5-4, the J gene TRBJ1-1; D is undetermined. This clonotype originated in an adult who was a healthcare worker with PCR-confirmed SARS-CoV-2 infection or an uninfected control (not recorded which). CDR3 sequence reads: CASSYGYRGVNTEAFF. CDR3 nucleotides: TGTGCCAGCAGCTACGGCTATCGTGGGGTCAACACTGAAGCTTTCTTT.